The 22 T cell receptor beta chains reported below all come from one sample, sequenced in a study of identical twins. TCRdb re-called the 5' RACE reads through MiXCR, storing one row per CDR3 protein. The sample records 450,000 to 500,000 distinct CDR3 sequences, 13% to 15% being singletons. The data were also submitted as part of a second study, on yellow fever vaccine responses in identical twins.

Sequencing input: CD4+ T cells sorted from blood. These receptors were collected from a woman younger than 30 in good health.

The chain has TRBV28 and TRBJ1-2; no clear D. V was trimmed by 6 bases and J by 4 bases, leaving 9 bases between them. The CDR3 contains 12 residues. Germline V gene lookup returns CDR1 MDHEN and CDR2 SYDVKM. CDR3 region: CASRVYPYGYTF. As DNA, the CDR3 is TGTGCCAGCAGAGTATACCCCTATGGCTACACCTTC.

The chain has TRBV20-1 and TRBJ2-1; 8 positions agree with TRBD2. CDR1 and CDR2 from the germline V gene are DFQATT and SNEGSKA (reference sequence). Unmatched junction bases numbered 5, after V lost 2 bases and J lost 5 bases. The CDR3 runs 14 residues. This chain's CDR3 is CSARTSGRDNEQFF. The CDR3 coding sequence is TGCAGTGCTAGAACTAGCGGACGAGACAATGAGCAGTTCTTC.

This clonotype was found a few times. The chain links TRBV5-1 to TRBJ2-1, with 10 bases matching TRBD2. This CDR3 comprises 14 residues. V gave up 5 bases and J gave up 6 bases; unmatched junction bases: 5. Germline CDR1 and CDR2: SGHRS and YFSETQ. Here the CDR3 DNA reads TGCGCCAGCAGGGTAGCGGGAGGTAGCAATGAGCAGTTCTTC. Translated: CASRVAGGSNEQFF.

Of note for this clonotype: A read error may be the cause here, since a much bigger clone is one base away. J is TRBJ2-2 and V is TRBV5-6; 14 nucleotides line up with TRBD2. Germline CDR1 is SGHDT and CDR2 is YYEEEE. The CDR3 loop spans 16 amino acids. The CDR3 DNA reads as TGTGCCATCAGCTGGGGACTAGCGGGAGTCTCCGGGGAGCTGTTTTTT. Amino acids: CAISWGLAGVSGELFF.

The J gene is TRBJ2-7, the V gene TRBV9; 10 positions agree with TRBD1. Trimming took 3 bases from V and 4 from J; bases not matched to a gene: 7. Germline CDR1 SGDLS, CDR2 YYNGEE. The CDR3 runs to 15 residues. The CDR3 loop is CASSDRDRGVYEQYF. In DNA, the CDR3 is TGTGCCAGCAGCGATCGGGACAGGGGTGTTTACGAGCAGTACTTC. Combining the CDR3 with reference TRBV9 and TRBJ2-7 gives the whole variable domain DSGVTQTPKHLITATGQRVTLRCSPRSGDLSVYWYQQSLDQGLQFLIQYYNGEERAKGNILERFSAQQFPDLHSELNLSSLELGDSALYFCASSDRDRGVYEQYFGPGTRLTVT.

This clonotype is a singleton in its sample. V is TRBV7-2 and J is TRBJ2-1; the D gene could be TRBD1 or TRBD2 (5 bases each). Trimming removed 1 base at V and 6 bases at J, with 13 bases between. This CDR3 region has 15 residues. CDR1 is SGHTA and CDR2 is FQGNSA in the germline V gene. The CDR3 bases are TGTGCCAGCAGCTTAGGGACTTCTAGGGGCAATGAGCAGTTCTTC. It is translated as CASSLGTSRGNEQFF.

This sequence joins TRBV12-3 or TRBV12-4 and TRBJ2-7; 9 bases map to TRBD1. This CDR3 comprises 14 residues. After removal of 6 bases from V and 5 bases from J, the junction contained 8 bases not matched to a gene. The CDR3 coding sequence is TGTGCCAGCAGGCTAGGGGACAGGGATCACGAGCAGTACTTC. Residues: CASRLGDRDHEQYF.

This clonotype showed up just a few times. The genes are TRBV14 and TRBJ2-7; D might be TRBD1 or TRBD2, each matching 5 bases. Germline lookup yields CDR1 SGHDN and CDR2 FVKESK. This CDR3 is built from 14 residues. Deletions cut 4 bases from V and 7 bases from J, with 17 bases between. The DNA for the CDR3 is TGTGCCAGCAGCCGGCCCGGGGCCCCTCGAGAGCAGTACTTC. This codes for CASSRPGAPREQYF.

Comment on this clonotype: A much larger clone sits a single nucleotide away, making a read error possible. The chain couples TRBV7-9 to TRBJ2-7, with 9 positions matching TRBD1. Germline trimming cut 5 bases from V and 0 bases from J; bases unmatched to any gene: 2. Germline CDR1 and CDR2: SEHNR and FQNEAQ (reference sequence). The CDR3 extends over 14 amino acids. CDR3 amino acids: CASSVTGGSYEQYF. CDR3 DNA: TGTGCCAGCAGCGTGACAGGGGGCTCCTACGAGCAGTACTTC.

This clonotype came up a few times. This chain uses TRBV6-2 or TRBV6-3 with TRBJ2-1; D possibly corresponds to TRBD2 (6 bases). Germline V gene sequence: CDR1 MNHEY, CDR2 SVGEGT. This CDR3 is built from 14 residues. The V and J ends lost 6 bases and 8 bases respectively, with 17 bases between them. The CDR3 here is CASRESGRGDEQFF. In DNA, the CDR3 is TGTGCCAGCAGGGAAAGCGGGCGGGGCGATGAGCAGTTCTTC.

This chain connects TRBV6-1 to TRBJ2-6; 7 bases are shared with TRBD1. Germline V gene data show CDR1 as MNHNS and CDR2 as SASEGT. Trimming cost V 5 bases and J 2 bases; bases outside gene matches: 9. This CDR3 spans 17 amino acids. The CDR3 protein is CASSKKSTGTGANVLTF. The CDR3 bases are TGTGCCAGCAGTAAAAAGTCGACAGGGACTGGGGCCAACGTCCTGACTTTC.

In this sample, this clonotype turned up once. The chain is built from TRBV19 and TRBJ2-2; possibly TRBD1 for D (6 bases). The germline gives CDR1 LNHDA, CDR2 SQIVND (reference sequence). V was cut by 1 base and J by 5 bases, with 11 bases left in between. This CDR3 region has 15 residues. The CDR3 here is CASSIGTGYTGELFF. CDR3 bases: TGTGCCAGTAGTATAGGAACAGGGTATACCGGGGAGCTGTTTTTT.

The table lists this clonotype with a few counts. The chain has TRBV29-1 and TRBJ2-4; TRBD1 agrees at 7 bases. The junction had 16 bases not matched to a gene; V was cut back by 4 bases and J by 10 bases. The length of the CDR3 is 15 residues. The V gene's germline CDR1 is SQVTM and CDR2 ANQGSEA. CDR3 region: CSVGSDRAQGIIQYF. The CDR3 region has the DNA TGCAGCGTTGGAAGCGACAGGGCCCAGGGGATAATTCAGTACTTC.

The table lists this clonotype with a few counts. The chain joins TRBV5-6 to TRBJ2-3; 10 nucleotides agree with TRBD2. CDR1 and CDR2 from the germline V gene are SGHDT and YYEEEE. The CDR3 is 18 residues long. With 4 bases clipped from V and 9 bases from J, the junction kept 20 bases outside the gene matches. The CDR3 nucleotides are TGTGCCAGCAGCGGGCGTATGGAGGGGCGAGCGGGAGGGCCGACGCAGTATTTT. It yields the protein CASSGRMEGRAGGPTQYF.

V usage is TRBV20-1 and J usage is TRBJ2-5, with a possible D match to TRBD2 (6 bases). Germline CDR1 is DFQATT and CDR2 is SNEGSKA (reference sequence). V was pared by 3 bases and J by 5 bases, with 19 bases between. The CDR3 covers 15 residues. The CDR3 reads CSASRAGLDLETQYF. CDR3 coding DNA: TGCAGTGCTAGTAGGGCGGGGCTTGACTTGGAGACCCAGTACTTC.

This clonotype was detected a few times. The rearrangement uses TRBV12-3 or TRBV12-4 and TRBJ2-7; 7 bases line up with TRBD1. V dropped 6 bases and J dropped 4; count of bases not matched to a gene: 9. This CDR3 region has 14 residues. Here the CDR3 reads CASRGPGQKYEQYF. The CDR3 bases are TGTGCCAGCAGAGGTCCGGGACAGAAATACGAGCAGTACTTC.

Ten or more counts support this clonotype. This chain connects TRBV3-1 to TRBJ1-5; tentatively, D is TRBD1 (5 bases). The CDR3 spans 13 residues. Trimming took off 3 bases at V and 7 bases at J, with 10 bases between the two ends. CDR1 and CDR2 from the germline V gene are LGHDT and YNNKEL (reference sequence). The CDR3 here is CASSQWGKQPQHF. CDR3 DNA sequence: TGTGCCAGCAGCCAGTGGGGGAAACAGCCCCAGCATTTT.

This clonotype was observed a handful of times. This sequence joins TRBV5-1 and TRBJ2-2; possible D gene TRBD1, 6 bases. V lost 5 bases, J lost 0 bases, and 11 bases lay in between. This CDR3 region has 15 residues. Germline values: CDR1 SGHRS, CDR2 YFSETQ. CDR3 loop: CASSSGQSNTGELFF. The CDR3 DNA reads as TGCGCCAGCAGTAGTGGACAGTCGAACACCGGGGAGCTGTTTTTT.

The V gene is TRBV6-1, the J gene TRBJ2-7; D is uncertain. The CDR3 totals 15 residues. Deletions cut 6 bases from V and 0 bases from J, with 15 bases between. Germline V lookup: CDR1 MNHNS, CDR2 SASEGT. The CDR3 DNA reads TGTGCCAGCAGCCTCTACGCAGCAAGCTCCTACGAGCAGTACTTC. Its translation: CASSLYAASSYEQYF.

In its sample, this clonotype was seen a few times. A junction end diverges from the germline sequence, so it may reflect a read error. The gene calls are TRBV12-3 or TRBV12-4 and TRBJ2-7; 9 positions agree with TRBD2. The CDR3 is made up of 15 amino acids. The CDR3 loop is CASTVSGGASFEQYF. The CDR3 bases are TGTGCCAGCACCGTTAGCGGGGGCGCCTCCTTCGAGCAGTACTTC.

In this sample, this clonotype turned up a few times. The genes are TRBV5-1 and TRBJ2-7; D is uncertain. The CDR3 covers 13 residues. Germline-derived CDR1 and CDR2 are SGHRS and YFSETQ. V lost 2 bases to trimming and J lost 3 bases, with 9 bases between them. The CDR3 sequence is CASSLPTGYEQYF. The CDR3 region has the DNA TGCGCCAGCAGCTTACCTACTGGCTACGAGCAGTACTTC.

This clonotype has a count of ten or more. The rearrangement joins TRBV12-3 or TRBV12-4 to TRBJ2-3; TRBD2 is a possible D gene (6 bases). The CDR3 is 15 amino acids. V lost 3 bases and J lost 2, with 12 bases in between. CDR3 DNA sequence: TGTGCCAGCAGTTTGTGGCGGGGCCTCACAGATACGCAGTATTTT. The encoded protein is CASSLWRGLTDTQYF.